This T cell receptor (beta chain) was sequenced during a study of CD8+CD57+ T cells in acquired aplastic anemia. Deletions cut 0 bases from V and 9 bases from J, with 18 bases between. CDR3 length: 15 amino acids. The germline gives CDR1 DFQATT, CDR2 SNEGSKA (reference sequence). Genomic DNA acted as the template from which TCR beta VDJ combination and CDR3 sequence profiling were carried out. TCRdb re-called the reads with MiXCR, one entry per CDR3 protein. The data contain a few hundred thousand distinct CDR3 sequences, around 30% of them singletons. All sequencing subjects had displayed CD8+CD57+ cell expansion on flow cytometry.

Sequenced input: sorted CD4+, CD8+, or CD8+CD57+ T cells (not recorded which) from PBMCs. The origin of this receptor is a human donor with aplastic anemia. V usage is TRBV20-1 and J usage is TRBJ2-1; D perhaps matches TRBD2 (6 bases). Here the CDR3 reads CSAREVSGWRSEQFF. The CDR3 nucleotides are TGCAGTGCTAGAGAGGTTAGCGGATGGAGGAGTGAGCAGTTCTTC.